The 11 T cell receptor beta chains below were found in one sample sequenced in a study of control samples from healthy donors and cancer patients. Sequenced by immunoSEQ multiplex PCR; TCRdb stores in-frame clones only, minus some. In the table there are some 100,000 clones, about nine tenths of which are singletons. The sequenced sample was blood. The receptors were sampled from a human donor in good health. The donor label of this sample is uncertain.

V is TRBV3-1 (or the pseudogene TRBV3-2) and J is TRBJ2-1, with D perhaps matching TRBD1 (6 bases). The length of the CDR3 is 16 residues. With 1 base removed from V and 7 bases from J, the gap between germline ends came to 17 bases. Germline assignment: CDR1 LGHDT and CDR2 YNNKEL (reference sequence). The CDR3 sequence: CASSQAHRQGRNEQFF. The CDR3 nucleotides read TGTGCCAGCAGCCAAGCGCATCGGCAGGGGCGGAATGAGCAGTTCTTC.

The chain combines TRBV6-2 or TRBV6-3 with TRBJ2-2; D might be TRBD1 (5 bases). This CDR3 has 17 residues. Germline CDR1 and CDR2: MNHEY and SVGEGT. Trimming took 3 bases from V and 0 from J, leaving 14 bases between them. The CDR3 is CASSYTRTLSNTGELFF. As DNA, the CDR3 is TGTGCCAGCAGTTATACCCGGACACTTTCGAACACCGGGGAGCTGTTTTTT.

The chain carries TRBV19 and TRBJ2-2; TRBD1 aligns across 9 bases. Germline lookup yields CDR1 LNHDA and CDR2 SQIVND (reference sequence). CDR3 length: 15 residues. J gave up 4 bases and V 2 bases, and 2 bases lay outside the gene matches. This CDR3 reads CASSIPGQGTGELFF. DNA of the CDR3: TGTGCCAGTAGTATACCGGGACAGGGCACCGGGGAGCTGTTTTTT.

V usage is TRBV30 and J usage is TRBJ1-2, with 9 bases aligning to TRBD1. The germline CDR1 and CDR2 sequences are GTSNPN and SVGIG (reference sequence). Trimming cost V 2 bases and J 1 base; bases outside gene matches: 11. The CDR3 length is 17 residues. CDR3 coding DNA: TGTGCCTGGAGTTACTTCGCGGGGACAGGGAATAACTATGGCTACACCTTC. Its protein product is CAWSYFAGTGNNYGYTF.

Note on this clone: The junction departs from the called germline gene at one end, perhaps through a read error. The chain recombines TRBV15 with TRBJ1-5, with D perhaps TRBD1 (5 bases). The CDR3 has 15 amino acids. Germline CDR1 and CDR2: LNHNV and YYDKDF (reference sequence). The CDR3 is CATSGDSFLNQPQHF. CDR3 sequence (DNA): TGTGCCACCAGCGGAGACAGCTTCCTAAATCAGCCCCAGCATTTT.

The chain carries TRBV19 and TRBJ1-1, with 7 bases lining up with TRBD1. This CDR3 is built from 14 residues. Germline V CDR1 and CDR2: LNHDA, SQIVND (reference sequence). Losses at the gene ends were 7 bases for V and 4 bases for J; bases not matched to a gene: 9. The CDR3 region is CASTPNRDSTEAFF. CDR3 nucleotide sequence: TGTGCCAGTACCCCCAACCGGGACAGCACTGAAGCTTTCTTT.

The chain employs TRBV19 and TRBJ1-2; D is ambiguous. The ends were cut back, 0 bases at V and 13 bases at J, with 15 bases in the middle. The CDR3 runs 13 residues. Germline V CDR1 and CDR2: LNHDA, SQIVND (reference sequence). The CDR3 region is CASSIEEGRLGTF. The DNA of the CDR3 is TGTGCCAGTAGTATAGAAGAAGGCCGCCTCGGCACCTTC.

The chain uses TRBV10-2 and TRBJ1-2, with 8 bases lining up with TRBD1. The trim removed 3 bases at V and 3 bases at J, leaving 0 bases unmatched. Per the germline V gene, CDR1 is WSHSY and CDR2 is SAAADI. This CDR3 has 13 residues. This chain's CDR3 is CASSEQGDYGYTF. CDR3 bases: TGCGCCAGCAGTGAACAGGGGGACTATGGCTACACCTTC.

This clone was detected only once. The gene calls are TRBV3-1 (or the pseudogene TRBV3-2) and TRBJ1-4; tentative D call: TRBD1 (5 bases). CDR3 length: 11 residues. V gave up 3 bases and J gave up 10 bases, with 6 bases separating them. The germline CDR1 and CDR2 sequences are LGHDT and YNNKEL (reference sequence). The CDR3 loop is CASSQGGKLFF. CDR3 DNA: TGTGCCAGCAGCCAGGGGGGAAAACTGTTTTTT.

The chain joins TRBV12-5 to TRBJ2-2, with D maybe TRBD1 (6 bases). Deletions cut 3 bases from V and 1 base from J, with 12 bases between. This CDR3 spans 16 amino acids. Germline-derived CDR1 and CDR2 are LGHNT and FRNRAP. In nucleotides, the CDR3 is TGTGCTAGTGGTTTCCCCGGGACAATGAACACCGGGGAGCTGTTTTTT. As protein: CASGFPGTMNTGELFF. The variable domain in full, with the rest retrieved from reference TRBV12-5 and TRBJ2-2, is DARVTQTPRHKVTEMGQEVTMRCQPILGHNTVFWYRQTMMQGLELLAYFRNRAPLDDSGMPKDRFSAEMPDATLATLKIQPSEPRDSAVYFCASGFPGTMNTGELFFGEGSRLTVL.

This chain links TRBV10-3 with TRBJ1-6, with D perhaps matching TRBD1 (6 bases). The ends were cut back, 5 bases at V and 10 bases at J, with 21 bases in the middle. Germline V gene lookup returns CDR1 ENHRY and CDR2 SYGVKD. CDR3 length: 16 amino acids. Here the CDR3 reads CAISRQEGMATSPLHF. The DNA of the CDR3 is TGTGCCATCAGTAGACAGGAAGGGATGGCGACCTCACCCCTCCACTTT.